The rows below give T cell receptor beta chains drawn from one sample of a study of vaccination and CD4 T cells after COVID-19. One entry per CDR3 protein, called by TCRdb with MiXCR from the PCR reads. Seen here are 27,000 or so distinct CDR3 sequences, roughly 50% observed once, and the top ten hold approximately 6.1%. These receptors' antigens are unknown. Sequencing was done on a sample of CD4+ T cells from blood, cultured in vitro. The receptor set was obtained from a human donor who had recovered from COVID-19. Each CDR3 is given with its conserved first and last residue. Fields, in order: CDR3 DNA, CDR3 protein, J gene, D gene, V gene, clone size. The D gene is left open where the match is weak. Clone size is stated in some rows and not others, as once, few, many or a class when expanded.

TGTGCCAGCAACTTGCCGGGGGGCACTGAAGCTTTCTTT	CASNLPGGTEAFF	TRBJ1-1	.	TRBV7-2	.
TGCAGTGCTAGTGATCACCAGGGTGACGAGCAGTACTTC	CSASDHQGDEQYF	TRBJ2-7	.	TRBV20-1	.
TGTGCCATCAAACTAGCCGACCTTGGGAATGAGCAGTTCTTC	CAIKLADLGNEQFF	TRBJ2-1	.	TRBV10-3	.
TGTGCCAGCAGAGTTCAGAGGTTGAACACTGAAGCTTTCTTT	CASRVQRLNTEAFF	TRBJ1-1	.	TRBV6-1	.
TGTGCCAGCAGCCCAGGTCATAGCAATCAGCCCCAGCATTTT	CASSPGHSNQPQHF	TRBJ1-5	.	TRBV7-8	.
TGTGCCAGCAGTTACCACGGGACAGGGGCTTTGAGCACTGAAGCTTTCTTT	CASSYHGTGALSTEAFF	TRBJ1-1	TRBD1	TRBV6-5	few
TGCAGTGCTAGAGATCTTCAGGTGGGCGGAAGGAGGGAGCAGTTCTTC	CSARDLQVGGRREQFF	TRBJ2-1	.	TRBV20-1	few
TGTGCCAGCAGCTTGGGTACCGGACAGGGGGCCTACGAGCAGTACTTC	CASSLGTGQGAYEQYF	TRBJ2-7	TRBD1	TRBV5-4	.
TGTGCCAGCAGTAAGGACAGTACCTACGAGCAGTACTTC	CASSKDSTYEQYF	TRBJ2-7	.	TRBV27	few
TGTGCCAGCAGCCTCCTGACTAGCGTCACAGATACGCAGTATTTT	CASSLLTSVTDTQYF	TRBJ2-3	TRBD2	TRBV5-5	.
TGCAGTGCTCCCCTCGGAAGCTCCTACAATGAGCAGTTCTTC	CSAPLGSSYNEQFF	TRBJ2-1	.	TRBV20-1	.
TGCAGTGCTAGTATCAGACAATCCCTAGCCAAAAACATTCAGTACTTC	CSASIRQSLAKNIQYF	TRBJ2-4	.	TRBV20-1	.
TGTGCCAGCAGCGTAGGGAGCTCCTACAATGAGCAGTTCTTC	CASSVGSSYNEQFF	TRBJ2-1	.	TRBV9	.
TGTGCCAGTAGTATTGGTGGAAACTTGAACACCGGGGAGCTGTTTTTT	CASSIGGNLNTGELFF	TRBJ2-2	.	TRBV19	.
TGTGCCAGCAGCTTAGCGAATTACTACGAGCAGTACTTC	CASSLANYYEQYF	TRBJ2-7	.	TRBV7-8	.
TGCAGTGCTGCTATCCCGGGACAGAGTTACACTGAAGCTTTCTTT	CSAAIPGQSYTEAFF	TRBJ1-1	TRBD1	TRBV20-1	.
TGTGCCAGCAGCGGGACAGCAAGCAGCACCATATATTTT	CASSGTASSTIYF	TRBJ1-3	TRBD1	TRBV6-1	.
TGCAGTGCTAGAGTGCACGAGGGGACTGAAGCTTTCTTT	CSARVHEGTEAFF	TRBJ1-1	.	TRBV20-1	.
TGTGCCAGCAGTTACTCGGGACAGGGAAGCGCTGAAGCTTTCTTT	CASSYSGQGSAEAFF	TRBJ1-1	TRBD1	TRBV6-5	few
TGTGCCAGCAGCTTGAGACAGGGAATTGGCTATGGCTACACCTTC	CASSLRQGIGYGYTF	TRBJ1-2	TRBD1	TRBV5-4	.
TGTGCCAGCAGCTTAAGGCTCCCCGAGACCCAGTACTTC	CASSLRLPETQYF	TRBJ2-5	.	TRBV7-9	.
TGTGCCAGCATTCAGGGGTGGGCCGGGGAGCTGTTTTTT	CASIQGWAGELFF	TRBJ2-2	.	TRBV2	few
TGCAGTGAAATTCATTCCTCTAACTATGGCTACACCTTC	CSEIHSSNYGYTF	TRBJ1-2	.	TRBV20-1	.
TGTGCCAGCAGCGAGAGAAGCAATGAGCAGTTCTTC	CASSERSNEQFF	TRBJ2-1	.	TRBV2	.
TGCAGTGCTGCCGGGGGGTACGAGCAGTACTTC	CSAAGGYEQYF	TRBJ2-7	TRBD2	TRBV20-1	.
TGTGCCAGCAGCCCTTCCTCCTCTAGCGGGGGCCACGAGCAGTACTTC	CASSPSSSSGGHEQYF	TRBJ2-7	TRBD2	TRBV6-1	.
TGTGCCAGCAGTGAAGAATGGGGAGGCAATCAGCCCCAGCATTTT	CASSEEWGGNQPQHF	TRBJ1-5	.	TRBV2	.
TGTGCCATCAGGGGACAGGCACGGGACACAGATACGCAGTATTTT	CAIRGQARDTDTQYF	TRBJ2-3	TRBD1	TRBV10-3	.
TGTGCCAGTACCACCGCGAGGGGGAATCAGCCCCAGCATTTT	CASTTARGNQPQHF	TRBJ1-5	.	TRBV19	few
TGTGCCAGCAGTGACTCGGGGACAGGATACTGGCCCCAGCATTTT	CASSDSGTGYWPQHF	TRBJ1-5	TRBD1	TRBV6-4	.
TGTGCCAGCAGCACATTTAGCGGGAAGGACAATGAGCAGTTCTTC	CASSTFSGKDNEQFF	TRBJ2-1	TRBD2	TRBV11-2	.
TGTGCCAGCCGGGCCGGGACTAGCGGAACCGGGGAGCTGTTTTTT	CASRAGTSGTGELFF	TRBJ2-2	TRBD2	TRBV6-1	few
TGCGCCAGCAGCTTGGCACTCAGCACAGATACGCAGTATTTT	CASSLALSTDTQYF	TRBJ2-3	.	TRBV5-1	once
TGCAGTGCTACCCGAGCGGGAGGGCCGGTAGAGACCCAGTACTTC	CSATRAGGPVETQYF	TRBJ2-5	TRBD2	TRBV20-1	few
TGTGCCAGCAGCTTAGGGGGACAGACCTACGAGCAGTACTTC	CASSLGGQTYEQYF	TRBJ2-7	TRBD1	TRBV7-9	few
TGTGCCAGCAGTCGTGGTTTTGGGGGAATACGGGAGCTGTTTTTT	CASSRGFGGIRELFF	TRBJ2-2	.	TRBV6-1	.
TGCAGTGCTAGAATCCGGGACAGGGGGCAAGGCTACACCTTC	CSARIRDRGQGYTF	TRBJ1-2	TRBD1	TRBV20-1	.
TGTGCCAGCAGCTTAGGGTATAGCAATCAGCCCCAGCATTTT	CASSLGYSNQPQHF	TRBJ1-5	.	TRBV6-2/TRBV6-3	.
TGCAGTACACTAGCGGGGGGATACAATGAGCAGTTCTTC	CSTLAGGYNEQFF	TRBJ2-1	TRBD2	TRBV20-1	once
TGCGCCAGCAGCCAAGATGCGGGGTGGACAGGGGAAAATTCACCCCTCCACTTT	CASSQDAGWTGENSPLHF	TRBJ1-6	TRBD1	TRBV4-3	few
TGTGCCAGTCAACGGGCAGGGGCGGACTATGGCTACACCTTC	CASQRAGADYGYTF	TRBJ1-2	.	TRBV6-1	few
TGCGCCAGCAGTCAGTGGGGACTAGCGGGGCGTTACGAGCAGTACTTC	CASSQWGLAGRYEQYF	TRBJ2-7	TRBD2	TRBV23-1	.
TGTGCCAGCTTGTCGGTCGGCTATGGCTACACCTTC	CASLSVGYGYTF	TRBJ1-2	.	TRBV28	.
TGCAGCGTTGAAAACCGGGGTGGGGATACGCAGTATTTT	CSVENRGGDTQYF	TRBJ2-3	.	TRBV29-1	.